The 23 T cell receptor beta chains reported below all come from one sample, sequenced in a study of blood T cell repertoires in COVID-19. Produced via immunoSEQ multiplex PCR; TCRdb's table is partial and in-frame only. The data show approximately 340,000 clones, with over 70% seen just once and 2.5% to 3% held by the top ten. Sample: peripheral blood. The receptors originated from a man in his thirties or forties with active or convalescent COVID-19.

This rearrangement joins TRBV1 to TRBJ1-1. TRBV1 is a listed pseudogene. The CDR3 covers 16 residues. The CDR3 DNA sequence: TGCACCAGCAGCCAAGTATTACGGAGAATAGACACTGAAGCTTTCTTT. Amino acid sequence: CTSSQVLRRIDTEAFF.

The chain employs TRBV13 and TRBJ2-7; 9 bases align to TRBD1. The V segment lost 5 bases and the J segment 2 bases; nucleotides outside the gene matches: 10. The CDR3 has 16 amino acids. Germline V gives CDR1 PRHDT, CDR2 FYEKMQ (reference sequence). The CDR3 nucleotides are TGTGCCAGCAGCCCGGCTGGACAGGGGCCGACCTACGAGCAGTACTTC. Translation gives CASSPAGQGPTYEQYF.

This clone has just one count. This could be a read error, since a much larger clone is one nucleotide away. J is TRBJ1-6 and V is TRBV7-6, with D possibly TRBD1 on 6 matching bases. The length of the CDR3 is 15 residues. In germline, CDR1 is SGHVS, CDR2 FNYEAQ. DNA for the CDR3: TGTGCCAGCAGCTTAAACGGACAGTCTAATTCACCCCCCCACTTT. This codes for CASSLNGQSNSPPHF.

CDR3 DNA: TGCGCCAGCAGCCTCCTGACAGGGAATCCTGGCTACACCTTC. It codes for CASSLLTGNPGYTF. V and J are TRBV4-3 and TRBJ1-2; 7 positions agree with TRBD1. Trimming removed 4 bases from V and 7 bases from J; junction bases left unmatched: 9. The CDR3 consists of 14 residues. CDR1 is LGHNA, CDR2 YSLEER, per germline.

This clone was seen more than once but under ten times. This chain uses TRBV28 with TRBJ1-6; D gene ambiguous. This CDR3 contains 16 residues. Germline values: CDR1 MDHEN, CDR2 SYDVKM. The V and J ends lost 3 bases and 7 bases respectively, with 16 bases between them. CDR3 DNA sequence: TGTGCCAGCAGTTTCCGTAGCAGACGGAAGAATTCACCCCTCCACTTT. Translating it yields CASSFRSRRKNSPLHF. The full variable domain, its missing parts supplied by reference TRBV28 and TRBJ1-6, is DVKVTQSSRYLVKRTGEKVFLECVQDMDHENMFWYRQDPGLGLRLIYFSYDVKMKEKGDIPEGYSVSREKKERFSLILESASTNQTSMYLCASSFRSRRKNSPLHFGNGTRLTVT.

The chain recombines TRBV12-2 with TRBJ1-6; TRBD1, the table's D call, was not compared with the DNA. TRBV12-2 represents a pseudogene. The CDR3 runs 16 residues. CDR3 loop: CASRPDKAPYNSPLHF. CDR3 nucleotide sequence: TGTGCAAGTCGCCCAGACAAAGCCCCCTATAATTCACCCCTCCACTTT.

This clone was observed once. The V and J genes are TRBV19 and TRBJ1-6, with 7 positions matching TRBD1. Germline trimming cut 3 bases from V and 10 bases from J; bases unmatched to any gene: 6. Germline V lookup: CDR1 LNHDA, CDR2 SQIVND (reference sequence). The CDR3 length is 14 residues. The CDR3 here is CASSIGQVGSPLHF. In DNA form, the CDR3 reads TGTGCCAGTAGTATTGGACAGGTCGGATCACCCCTCCACTTT.

In its sample, this clone was seen once. V gene TRBV9 combines with J gene TRBJ2-1, with 9 positions matching TRBD2. CDR3 length: 13 amino acids. Losses at the gene ends were 9 bases for V and 6 bases for J; bases not matched to a gene: 7. The germline CDR1 and CDR2 sequences are SGDLS and YYNGEE. The CDR3 is CATRAGGPNEQFF. In DNA, the CDR3 is TGTGCCACCCGGGCGGGAGGGCCCAATGAGCAGTTCTTC.

The V call is TRBV28, the J call TRBJ1-5; D gene uncertain. In germline, CDR1 is MDHEN, CDR2 SYDVKM. The CDR3 sequence is 14 residues long. V lost 5 bases, J lost 0 bases, and 8 bases lay in between. The CDR3 protein is CASSPRFSNQPQHF. Written as DNA, the CDR3 is TGTGCCAGCAGTCCCCGTTTTAGCAATCAGCCCCAGCATTTT. Filled out from reference TRBV28 and TRBJ1-5, the complete variable domain reads DVKVTQSSRYLVKRTGEKVFLECVQDMDHENMFWYRQDPGLGLRLIYFSYDVKMKEKGDIPEGYSVSREKKERFSLILESASTNQTSMYLCASSPRFSNQPQHFGDGTRLSIL.

The genes are TRBV19 and TRBJ1-1; TRBD1 is a possible D gene (5 bases). The CDR3 has 15 residues. V lost 6 bases and J 3 bases, leaving 17 bases between the germline ends. Germline CDR1 reads LNHDA; CDR2 reads SQIVND (reference sequence). The CDR3 DNA reads TGTGCCAGTAGCACTAACGGGCAGGGCCACACTGAAGCTTTCTTT. It translates to CASSTNGQGHTEAFF. The whole variable domain, filled in from reference TRBV19 and TRBJ1-1, reads DGGITQSPKYLFRKEGQNVTLSCEQNLNHDAMYWYRQDPGQGLRLIYYSQIVNDFQKGDIAEGYSVSREKKESFPLTVTSAQKNPTAFYLCASSTNGQGHTEAFFGQGTRLTVV.

This clone was found once. The chain combines TRBV11-3 with TRBJ1-1, with D maybe TRBD1 (5 bases). Trimming shortened V by 5 bases and J by 7 bases, and 23 bases separated the two germline ends. The CDR3 is made up of 16 amino acids. Germline CDR1 is SGHNT and CDR2 is YENEEA. The CDR3, as DNA: TGTGCCAGCAGCCTGGGAGGCTCCACCGGGGGGAATGAAGCTTTCTTT. As protein: CASSLGGSTGGNEAFF.

V is TRBV4-1 and J is TRBJ1-3; no firm D call. CDR1 is MGHRA, CDR2 YSYEKL, per germline. This CDR3 region has 15 residues. Trimming removed 4 bases at V and 4 bases at J, with 14 bases between. CDR3 nucleotide sequence: TGCGCCAGCAGCCGGAACTACGATTCGGGAAACACCATATATTTT. Amino acids: CASSRNYDSGNTIYF.

The chain uses TRBV6-2 or TRBV6-3 and TRBJ2-5, with 7 nucleotides matching TRBD1. The germline V gene encodes CDR1 MNHEY and CDR2 SVGEGT. Germline trimming cut 2 bases from V and 1 base from J; bases unmatched to any gene: 1. This CDR3 contains 14 residues. In DNA form, the CDR3 reads TGTGCCAGCAGTTACCGGGACAGCCAAGAGACCCAGTACTTC. Translated, it gives CASSYRDSQETQYF.

The chain couples TRBV21-1 to TRBJ2-2; the DNA was not used to check the table's D call, TRBD1. TRBV21-1 is a documented pseudogene. This CDR3 contains 15 residues. CDR3: CASSPGTGNTGELFF. The CDR3 DNA reads as TGTGCCAGCAGCCCCGGGACAGGGAACACCGGGGAGCTGTTTTTT.

V gene TRBV11-1 combines with J gene TRBJ1-1; no definite D call. This CDR3 comprises 13 residues. V shed 6 bases and J shed 8 bases, with 16 bases lying between them. The V gene's germline CDR1 is SGHAT and CDR2 FQDESV (reference sequence). CDR3 residues: CASSLSWATEAFF. DNA for the CDR3: TGTGCCAGCAGTCTCTCCTGGGCGACCGAAGCTTTCTTT. The whole variable domain, remainder taken from reference TRBV11-1 and TRBJ1-1, is EAEVAQSPRYKITEKSQAVAFWCDPISGHATLYWYRQILGQGPELLVQFQDESVVDDSQLPKDRFSAERLKGVDSTLKIQPAELGDSAMYLCASSLSWATEAFFGQGTRLTVV.

This chain joins TRBV28 and TRBJ1-4; D is unresolved. This CDR3 contains 15 residues. Germline CDR1 MDHEN, CDR2 SYDVKM. The V end lost 1 base, the J end lost 3 bases, and 9 bases lay between the germline ends. The CDR3 loop is CASSLLDSANEKLFF. CDR3 sequence (DNA): TGTGCCAGCAGTTTATTGGACTCGGCTAATGAAAAACTGTTTTTT.

The chain employs TRBV27 and TRBJ1-1, with 7 bases identical to TRBD1. This CDR3 is 15 amino acids long. Per the germline V gene, CDR1 is MNHEY and CDR2 is SMNVEV (reference sequence). The ends lost 2 bases at V and 5 bases at J; junction bases unmatched: 8. CDR3 amino acids: CASSLRGRSITEAFF. The CDR3 nucleotides read TGTGCCAGCAGTTTAAGGGGGCGAAGCATTACTGAAGCTTTCTTT.

The genes are TRBV27 and TRBJ2-1, with TRBD2 matching over 13 bases. The CDR3 is 18 amino acids. In germline, CDR1 is MNHEY, CDR2 SMNVEV (reference sequence). The ends lost 7 bases at V and 0 bases at J; junction bases unmatched: 9. CDR3 amino acids: CASKSLAGGQSSYNEQFF. The DNA for the CDR3 is TGTGCCAGCAAGTCACTAGCGGGGGGGCAGAGCTCCTACAATGAGCAGTTCTTC.

The V gene is TRBV27, the J gene TRBJ2-1; the D gene is possibly TRBD2 (6 bases). Germline lookup yields CDR1 MNHEY and CDR2 SMNVEV (reference sequence). This CDR3 is built from 14 residues. With 6 bases removed from V and 0 bases from J, the gap between germline ends came to 9 bases. Here the CDR3 reads CASSGTPSYNEQFF. CDR3 nucleotides: TGTGCCAGCAGCGGGACTCCCTCCTACAATGAGCAGTTCTTC.

This chain joins TRBV15 and TRBJ2-1; 13 positions agree with TRBD2. In germline, CDR1 is LNHNV, CDR2 YYDKDF (reference sequence). This CDR3 region has 15 residues. The J segment lost 10 bases and the V segment lost 5 bases, leaving 8 bases of the junction unmatched. CDR3 nucleotides: TGTGCCACCAGCCGAGGACTAGCGGGGGCGGGGGAGCAGTTCTTC. Translating it yields CATSRGLAGAGEQFF.

The V call is TRBV7-2, the J call TRBJ1-6; D gene unclear. Per germline, CDR1 SGHTA and CDR2 FQGNSA. The CDR3 spans 14 residues. V shed 5 bases and J shed 7 bases, with 12 bases lying between them. The CDR3 coding sequence is TGTGCCAGCAGCCAGACACGAATAAATTCACCCCTCCACTTT. This sequence encodes CASSQTRINSPLHF.

The gene calls are TRBV18 and TRBJ1-1; D remains unclear. Looked up from germline, CDR1 is KGHSH and CDR2 is LQKENI. The CDR3 extends over 14 amino acids. The V and J ends lost 6 bases and 2 bases respectively, with 13 bases between them. CDR3 protein: CASSPVRANTEAFF. In nucleotides, the CDR3 is TGTGCCAGCTCCCCCGTGAGAGCTAACACTGAAGCTTTCTTT.

The chain links TRBV7-9 to TRBJ2-5, with unresolved D. Germline CDR1 reads SEHNR; CDR2 reads FQNEAQ (reference sequence). V lost 4 bases and J lost 1, with 13 bases in between. The CDR3 covers 15 residues. The CDR3 nucleotides are TGTGCCAGCAGCTGGAGCACACTTTCCCAAGAGACCCAGTACTTC. This gives the protein CASSWSTLSQETQYF.